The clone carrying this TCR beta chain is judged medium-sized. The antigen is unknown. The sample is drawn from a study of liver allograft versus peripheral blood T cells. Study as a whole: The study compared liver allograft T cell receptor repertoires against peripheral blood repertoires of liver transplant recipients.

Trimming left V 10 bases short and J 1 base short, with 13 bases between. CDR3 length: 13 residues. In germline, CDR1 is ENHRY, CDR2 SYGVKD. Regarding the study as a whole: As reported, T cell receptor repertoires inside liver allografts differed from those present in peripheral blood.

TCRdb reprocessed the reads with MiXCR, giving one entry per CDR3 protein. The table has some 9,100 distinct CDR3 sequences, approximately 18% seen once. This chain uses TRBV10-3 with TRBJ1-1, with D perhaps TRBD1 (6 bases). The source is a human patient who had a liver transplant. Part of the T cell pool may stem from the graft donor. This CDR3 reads CATLSDRNTEAFF. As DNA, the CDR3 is TGTGCCACCCTTTCGGACAGGAACACTGAAGCTTTCTTT.